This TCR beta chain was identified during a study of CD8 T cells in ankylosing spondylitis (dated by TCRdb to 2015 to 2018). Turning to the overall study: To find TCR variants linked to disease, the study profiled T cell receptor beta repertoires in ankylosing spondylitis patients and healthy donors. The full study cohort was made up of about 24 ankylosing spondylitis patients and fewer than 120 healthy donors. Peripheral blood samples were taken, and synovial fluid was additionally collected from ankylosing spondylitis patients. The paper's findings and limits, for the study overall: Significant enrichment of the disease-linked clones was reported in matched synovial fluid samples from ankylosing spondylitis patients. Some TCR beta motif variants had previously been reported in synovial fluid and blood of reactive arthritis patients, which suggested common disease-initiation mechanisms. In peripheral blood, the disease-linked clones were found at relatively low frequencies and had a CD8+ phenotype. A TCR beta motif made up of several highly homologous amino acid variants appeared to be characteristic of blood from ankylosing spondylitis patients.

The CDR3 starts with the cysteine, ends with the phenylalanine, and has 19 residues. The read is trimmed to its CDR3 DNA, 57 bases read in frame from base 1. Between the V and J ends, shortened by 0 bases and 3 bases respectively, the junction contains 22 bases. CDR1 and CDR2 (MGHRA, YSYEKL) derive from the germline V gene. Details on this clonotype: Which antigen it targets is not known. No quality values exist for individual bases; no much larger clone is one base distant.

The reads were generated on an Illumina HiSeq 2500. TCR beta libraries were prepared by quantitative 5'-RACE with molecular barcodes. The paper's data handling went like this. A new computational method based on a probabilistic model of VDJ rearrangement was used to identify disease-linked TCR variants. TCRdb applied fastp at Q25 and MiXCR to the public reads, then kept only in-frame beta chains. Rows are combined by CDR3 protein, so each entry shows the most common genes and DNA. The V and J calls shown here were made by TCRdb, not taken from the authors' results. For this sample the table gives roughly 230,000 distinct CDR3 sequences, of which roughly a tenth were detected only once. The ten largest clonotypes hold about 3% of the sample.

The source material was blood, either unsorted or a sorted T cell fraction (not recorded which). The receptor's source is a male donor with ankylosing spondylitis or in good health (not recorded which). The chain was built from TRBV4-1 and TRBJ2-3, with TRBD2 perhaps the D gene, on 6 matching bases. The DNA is TGCGCCAGCAGCCAAGAGACCAAATCCGGGCCCCGGGGGACAGATACGCAGTATTTT. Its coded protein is CASSQETKSGPRGTDTQYF.